Shown below are 28 T cell receptor beta chains from a single sample sequenced in a study of cytomegalovirus exposure and HLA in healthy donors. Primers for the PCR totalled 60 Vbeta and 13 Jbeta. TCRdb keeps only in-frame clones here, not all; method: immunoSEQ multiplex PCR. The sample includes 150,000 to 200,000 clones, approximately 70% of them seen just once. Sequencing was carried out using PBMCs. All receptors come from a human donor in good health.

The chain couples TRBV10-3 to TRBJ2-7; 7 nucleotides line up with TRBD2. V was clipped by 6 bases and J by 0 bases; unmatched bases: 5. The CDR3 runs to 14 residues. The germline gives CDR1 ENHRY, CDR2 SYGVKD. The CDR3 reads CAISPGTNSYEQYF. The CDR3 DNA reads as TGTGCCATCAGCCCCGGGACTAACTCCTACGAGCAGTACTTC.

V and J are TRBV10-3 and TRBJ1-5; 8 positions agree with TRBD1. The junction had 5 bases not matched to a gene; V was cut back by 6 bases and J by 4 bases. CDR1 is ENHRY and CDR2 is SYGVKD in the germline V gene. This CDR3 is 14 amino acids long. CDR3: CAIRDRERNQPQHF. CDR3 coding DNA: TGTGCCATCAGGGACAGGGAGAGGAATCAGCCCCAGCATTTT.

The chain joins TRBV15 to TRBJ2-2, with D perhaps matching TRBD1 (5 bases). Trimming left V 6 bases short and J 1 base short, with 9 bases between. CDR3 length: 14 amino acids. Germline V gene sequence: CDR1 LNHNV, CDR2 YYDKDF (reference sequence). Here the CDR3 reads CATRGPVNTGELFF. The CDR3, as DNA: TGTGCCACCAGGGGGCCGGTGAACACCGGGGAGCTGTTTTTT.

This chain connects TRBV9 to TRBJ1-2; TRBD1 is a possible D gene (6 bases). The germline V gene has CDR1 SGDLS and CDR2 YYNGEE. The CDR3 covers 15 residues. V was trimmed by 1 base and J by 4 bases, leaving 14 bases between them. CDR3 nucleotide sequence: TGTGCCAGCAGCGTACCCCTTGGGGGCGGCTATGGCTACACCTTC. This codes for CASSVPLGGGYGYTF.

CDR3 amino acids: CASAWGGSYEQYF. CDR3 sequence (DNA): TGTGCCAGCGCCTGGGGGGGCTCCTACGAGCAGTACTTC. This chain links TRBV7-9 with TRBJ2-7; 7 positions match TRBD2. Germline V gene sequence: CDR1 SEHNR, CDR2 FQNEAQ (reference sequence). The CDR3 totals 13 residues. V lost 8 bases to trimming and J lost 0 bases; unmatched junction nucleotides: 4.

The rearrangement joins TRBV7-9 to TRBJ1-1; tentatively, D is TRBD1 (6 bases). Per germline, CDR1 SEHNR and CDR2 FQNEAQ (reference sequence). The V and J ends lost 1 base and 4 bases respectively, with 19 bases between them. This CDR3 region has 17 residues. The CDR3 DNA sequence: TGTGCCAGCAGCTTAGGTGGCCAGGGGATTGAGCGCACTGAAGCTTTCTTT. Translating it yields CASSLGGQGIERTEAFF. The full variable domain, with the rest looked up from reference TRBV7-9 and TRBJ1-1, is DTGVSQNPRHKITKRGQNVTFRCDPISEHNRLYWYRQTLGQGPEFLTYFQNEAQLEKSRLLSDRFSAERPKGSFSTLEIQRTEQGDSAMYLCASSLGGQGIERTEAFFGQGTRLTVV.

The CDR3 sequence: CASSSGTTTGANTIYF. CDR3 sequence (DNA): TGTGCCAGCAGCTCCGGGACTACGACAGGGGCAAACACCATATATTTT. The genes are TRBV7-9 and TRBJ1-3; the match to TRBD1 covers 8 bases. The CDR3 runs 16 residues. The V gene's germline CDR1 is SEHNR and CDR2 FQNEAQ (reference sequence). V lost 4 bases, J lost 6 bases, and 11 bases stayed unmatched.

The chain employs TRBV9 and TRBJ2-5, with D possibly matching TRBD2 (6 bases). The germline V gene has CDR1 SGDLS and CDR2 YYNGEE. Trimming left V 0 bases short and J 1 base short, with 16 bases between. CDR3 length: 17 amino acids. CDR3 sequence (DNA): TGTGCCAGCAGCGTAGGGGTCTTGGGGGGAAGCCAAGAGACCCAGTACTTC. Translated, it gives CASSVGVLGGSQETQYF.

This clone was observed a handful of times. V is TRBV27 and J is TRBJ2-1; TRBD2 matches 8 bases. This CDR3 has 16 amino acids. Trimming removed 7 bases from V and 4 bases from J; junction bases left unmatched: 12. Per the germline V gene, CDR1 is MNHEY and CDR2 is SMNVEV (reference sequence). The CDR3 DNA is TGTGCCAGCACCCCACTCGGCGGGGGGCGATACAATGAGCAGTTCTTC. It specifies CASTPLGGGRYNEQFF.

V gene TRBV7-9 combines with J gene TRBJ2-1; D possibly corresponds to TRBD1 (5 bases). The CDR3 is made up of 16 amino acids. The germline V gene has CDR1 SEHNR and CDR2 FQNEAQ (reference sequence). V shed 6 bases and J shed 1 base, with 16 bases lying between them. CDR3 sequence (DNA): TGTGCCAGCAGACAACAGGAAGGGGTATCCTACAATGAGCAGTTCTTC. It yields the protein CASRQQEGVSYNEQFF.

This clone came up a few times. The J gene is TRBJ2-5, the V gene TRBV14; D is perhaps TRBD2 (5 bases). The J call may be in error: the DNA end matches TRBJ2-7 better. Germline CDR1 and CDR2: SGHDN and FVKESK. This CDR3 contains 13 residues. The CDR3 spells CASSGLADYEQYF. The CDR3 DNA reads as TGTGCCAGCAGCGGCCTAGCAGACTACGAGCAGTACTTC.

The chain is built from TRBV5-6 and TRBJ2-1; 10 bases map to TRBD2. The CDR3 is 17 residues long. Germline CDR1 reads SGHDT; CDR2 reads YYEEEE. The junction had 7 bases not matched to a gene; V was cut back by 0 bases and J by 4 bases. CDR3 in DNA: TGTGCCAGCAGCTTGGCCAGCGGGGGGGCAAGGTACAATGAGCAGTTCTTC. Its translation is CASSLASGGARYNEQFF. Supplemented by reference TRBV5-6 and TRBJ2-1, the full variable domain reads DAGVTQSPTHLIKTRGQQVTLRCSPKSGHDTVSWYQQALGQGPQFIFQYYEEEERQRGNFPDRFSGHQFPNYSSELNVNALLLGDSALYLCASSLASGGARYNEQFFGPGTRLTVL.

J is TRBJ1-1 and V is TRBV19, with 10 bases aligning to TRBD1. V lost 10 bases and J lost 7; bases outside the gene matches: 6. CDR3 length equals 12 residues. The germline V gene has CDR1 LNHDA and CDR2 SQIVND (reference sequence). The CDR3 DNA sequence: TGTGCCACCGCGGACAGGGGGGGTGAAGCTTTCTTT. It translates to CATADRGGEAFF. Using reference TRBV19 and TRBJ1-1 for the parts outside the CDR3, the full variable domain is DGGITQSPKYLFRKEGQNVTLSCEQNLNHDAMYWYRQDPGQGLRLIYYSQIVNDFQKGDIAEGYSVSREKKESFPLTVTSAQKNPTAFYLCATADRGGEAFFGQGTRLTVV.

This chain connects TRBV11-2 to TRBJ2-1; 7 nucleotides align to TRBD2. J was trimmed by 13 bases and V by 5 bases; bases with no gene match: 5. CDR3 length equals 11 residues. Germline V gene lookup returns CDR1 SGHAT and CDR2 FQNNGV. The CDR3 loop reads CASSPSGDQFF. The CDR3 DNA follows: TGTGCCAGCAGCCCTAGCGGCGACCAGTTCTTC.

The gene calls are TRBV29-1 and TRBJ1-2, with 9 positions matching TRBD1. Unmatched junction bases numbered 5, after V lost 6 bases and J lost 6 bases. Germline CDR1 reads SQVTM; CDR2 reads ANQGSEA. The CDR3 extends over 12 amino acids. CDR3 coding DNA: TGCAGCGTGGGGGACAGGGCCCATGGCTACACCTTC. Its translation is CSVGDRAHGYTF.

The V gene is TRBV7-3, the J gene TRBJ2-7; D is possibly TRBD2 (6 bases). CDR3 length: 15 amino acids. In germline, CDR1 is SGHTA, CDR2 FQGTGA. Deletions cut 0 bases from V and 7 bases from J, with 16 bases between. In nucleotides, the CDR3 is TGTGCCAGCAGCTTAACGAGGACGGGCGCGGGGGAGCAGTACTTC. The encoded protein is CASSLTRTGAGEQYF.

The rearrangement uses TRBV12-5 and TRBJ1-1; 8 nucleotides agree with TRBD1. This CDR3 spans 14 amino acids. Germline V gives CDR1 LGHNT, CDR2 FRNRAP. V dropped 3 bases and J dropped 6; count of bases not matched to a gene: 6. The CDR3 loop reads CASGFLDREAEAFF. The CDR3, as DNA: TGTGCTAGTGGTTTCCTGGACAGGGAGGCTGAAGCTTTCTTT.

This clone has a handful of counts. The rearrangement links TRBV27 to TRBJ2-1; 13 positions agree with TRBD2. CDR1 MNHEY and CDR2 SMNVEV come from the germline V gene (reference sequence). The trim removed 4 bases at V and 10 bases at J, leaving 7 bases unmatched. The CDR3 loop spans 15 amino acids. CDR3 in DNA: TGTGCCAGCAGTTCCGGGACTAGCGGGATAAGAGAGCAGTTCTTC. This sequence encodes CASSSGTSGIREQFF.

This chain links TRBV15 with TRBJ1-1; D gene uncertain. The CDR3 is 14 residues long. Trimming removed 1 base from V and 2 bases from J, with 8 bases in between. Germline values: CDR1 LNHNV, CDR2 YYDKDF (reference sequence). The CDR3 loop reads CATSRGGFNTEAFF. DNA of the CDR3: TGTGCCACCAGCAGAGGCGGGTTCAACACTGAAGCTTTCTTT.

The genes are TRBV4-3 and TRBJ2-7; TRBD1 is a possible D gene (6 bases). Between the trimmed V and J ends, which lost 0 bases and 3 bases, there was a span of 9 bases. The germline V gene has CDR1 LGHNA and CDR2 YSLEER. This CDR3 contains 14 residues. CDR3 sequence (DNA): TGCGCCAGCAGCCAAGATCGGGACAACTACGAGCAGTACTTC. Translated, it gives CASSQDRDNYEQYF.

The gene calls are TRBV5-1 and TRBJ1-4, with D unresolved. In germline, CDR1 is SGHRS, CDR2 YFSETQ. Trimming removed 0 bases from V and 4 bases from J, with 7 bases in between. The CDR3 consists of 14 residues. CDR3 in DNA: TGCGCCAGCAGCTTGGGGGCCTATAATGAAAAACTGTTTTTT. This codes for CASSLGAYNEKLFF.

This CDR3 reads CASSVGQGSRNTEAFF. CDR3 bases: TGTGCCAGCAGTGTTGGACAGGGTTCAAGGAACACTGAAGCTTTCTTT. The chain uses TRBV25-1 and TRBJ1-1; 8 bases are shared with TRBD1. The CDR3 length is 16 residues. The V and J ends lost 4 bases and 1 base, in that order; junction bases with no gene match: 8. Per germline, CDR1 MGHDK and CDR2 SYGVNS. The full variable domain, with the rest looked up from reference TRBV25-1 and TRBJ1-1, is EADIYQTPRYLVIGTGKKITLECSQTMGHDKMYWYQQDPGMELHLIHYSYGVNSTEKGDLSSESTVSRIRTEHFPLTLESARPSHTSQYLCASSVGQGSRNTEAFFGQGTRLTVV.

CDR3: CASSRLRAENTEAFF. The CDR3 DNA sequence: TGTGCCAGCAGCAGACTCAGGGCGGAGAACACTGAAGCTTTCTTT. The chain recombines TRBV5-5 with TRBJ1-1, with a tentative D call TRBD1 (5 bases). Germline values: CDR1 SGHKS, CDR2 YYEKEE (reference sequence). The V end lost 4 bases, the J end lost 1 base, and 14 bases lay between the germline ends. This CDR3 region has 15 residues.

The chain carries TRBV9 and TRBJ1-1, with TRBD1 matching over 12 bases. This CDR3 has 16 amino acids. Germline V gene data show CDR1 as SGDLS and CDR2 as YYNGEE. Unmatched junction bases numbered 5, after V lost 3 bases and J lost 2 bases. CDR3 bases: TGTGCCAGCAGCGCCGGGACAGGGGGCTCAAACACTGAAGCTTTCTTT. This translates into CASSAGTGGSNTEAFF.

This clone appeared a single time. CDR3 coding DNA: TGTGCCAGCAGCCCCGACAGGGGGGATTACAATGAGCAGTTCTTC. Amino acid sequence: CASSPDRGDYNEQFF. This chain links TRBV7-2 with TRBJ2-1; 9 nucleotides align to TRBD1. Looked up from germline, CDR1 is SGHTA and CDR2 is FQGNSA. The CDR3 runs to 15 residues. J lost 4 bases, V lost 5 bases, and 6 bases had no gene match.

The V and J genes are TRBV30 and TRBJ2-5; 13 bases are shared with TRBD2. The CDR3 contains 16 residues. V gave up 3 bases and J gave up 1 base; unmatched junction bases: 5. CDR1 GTSNPN and CDR2 SVGIG come from the germline V gene (reference sequence). In DNA form, the CDR3 reads TGTGCCTGGAGGCCGGGACTAGCGGGGTTCCAAGAGACCCAGTACTTC. It yields the protein CAWRPGLAGFQETQYF.

This clone came up once. The genes are TRBV11-2 and TRBJ1-6; 9 bases are shared with TRBD1. Germline V gene lookup returns CDR1 SGHAT and CDR2 FQNNGV. J lost 11 bases, V lost 5 bases, and 7 bases had no gene match. The CDR3 totals 14 residues. CDR3 in DNA: TGTGCCAGCAGCCGGACAGGGGATGGGACACCCCTCCACTTT. This gives the protein CASSRTGDGTPLHF.

This rearrangement joins TRBV19 to TRBJ1-1, with TRBD1 matching 7 bases. After removal of 5 bases from V and 8 bases from J, the junction contained 8 bases not matched to a gene. The CDR3 spans 13 residues. CDR1 LNHDA and CDR2 SQIVND come from the germline V gene (reference sequence). The CDR3 DNA reads as TGTGCCAGTAGTTCGGGACAGCCTGGGGAAGCTTTCTTT. It encodes CASSSGQPGEAFF.